These T cell receptor beta chains were read from a single sample in a study of cytomegalovirus exposure and HLA in healthy donors. The table came from immunoSEQ multiplex PCR; TCRdb's copy has only in-frame clones and leaves some out. The sample contains about 150,000 clones, about 87% of which appear only once. Source material: PBMCs. The receptors shown here come from a young woman in good health and CMV-seropositive. Both conserved end residues are part of each CDR3. The order of the fields is clone size, J gene, V gene, D gene, CDR3 protein, CDR3 DNA. D genes are given only for firm matches. Size is omitted from some rows. Given values are once, few, many or a class for expanded clones.

NA | TRBJ2-1 | TRBV4-1 | NA | CASSQEGGSYNEQFF | TGCGCCAGCAGCCAAGAAGGAGGGTCCTACAATGAGCAGTTCTTC
NA | TRBJ2-2 | TRBV6-1 | TRBD2 | CASSDTSGIYTGELFF | TGTGCCAGCAGTGACACTAGCGGGATATACACCGGGGAGCTGTTTTTT
NA | TRBJ2-1 | TRBV2 | TRBD2 | CASSAPLAGNYNEQFF | TGTGCCAGCAGCGCGCCGCTAGCGGGTAACTACAATGAGCAGTTCTTC
NA | TRBJ2-7 | TRBV6-4 | TRBD2 | CASSAVLAGVREQYF | TGTGCCAGCAGTGCCGTACTAGCGGGAGTACGCGAGCAGTACTTC
many | TRBJ1-1 | TRBV6-1 | TRBD1 | CASSQPTGGTEAFF | TGTGCCAGCAGCCAACCTACAGGGGGAACTGAAGCTTTCTTT
NA | TRBJ1-3 | TRBV1 | NA | CTSSQVGEVGNTIYF | TGCACCAGCAGCCAAGTGGGAGAGGTCGGAAACACCATATATTTT
NA | TRBJ2-2 | TRBV4-1 | NA | CASSQDRTYGTGELFF | TGCGCCAGCAGCCAAGATCGGACATACGGCACCGGGGAGCTGTTTTTT
NA | TRBJ1-1 | TRBV7-9 | NA | CASSLRGINTEAFF | TGTGCCAGCAGCTTACGGGGGATCAACACTGAAGCTTTCTTT
NA | TRBJ1-1 | TRBV2 | TRBD1 | CASGRGPLNTEAFF | TGTGCCAGCGGCAGGGGGCCCCTGAACACTGAAGCTTTCTTT
NA | TRBJ1-5 | TRBV19 | NA | CASSIGGGLNQPQHF | TGTGCCAGTAGTATAGGTGGAGGGTTAAATCAGCCCCAGCATTTT
once | TRBJ2-7 | TRBV23-1 | NA | CASSHPTSFSYEQYF | TGCGCCAGCAGTCACCCGACAAGTTTCTCCTACGAGCAGTACTTC
once | TRBJ1-4 | TRBV19 | NA | CATSTGQGQRTNEKLFF | TGTGCCACTTCAACGGGGCAGGGGCAAAGGACTAATGAAAAACTGTTTTTT
NA | TRBJ1-1 | TRBV28 | NA | CASTPTLGGSMNTEAFF | TGTGCCAGCACCCCCACTCTCGGGGGGTCTATGAACACTGAAGCTTTCTTT
NA | TRBJ2-1 | TRBV4-1 | TRBD1 | CASSQPPGQGVNEQFF | TGCGCCAGCAGCCAACCCCCGGGACAGGGCGTCAATGAGCAGTTCTTC
NA | TRBJ2-3 | TRBV10-1 | TRBD2 | CASSAGWEGTDTQYF | TGCGCCAGCAGCGCCGGTTGGGAGGGAACAGATACGCAGTATTTT
NA | TRBJ2-2 | TRBV7-8 | TRBD2 | CASSPLAGGLEGELFF | TGTGCCAGCAGCCCATTAGCGGGGGGGCTGGAAGGGGAGCTGTTTTTT
NA | TRBJ2-7 | TRBV6-5 | TRBD1 | CASSGGGQGNF | TGTGCCAGCAGTGGCGGAGGACAGGGAAACTTC